The source of this TCR beta chain is a study of HIV-infected children after antiretroviral therapy interruption. About the study: Median age was roughly 9.3 years (interruption) and approximately 8 years (continuous). In continuous treatment, analyzed samples were from weeks 0, 48 and 150. Study results and caveats: Some non-naive CD45RA+ T cells might be present among sorted naive cells. Naive CD4+ CDR3 sharing between time points fell after interruption began.

As to treatment: PENTA 11 planned treatment interruption arm or continuous ART arm. Ten or more counts support this clonotype. As yet, its antigen is unknown. This CDR3 is 14 amino acids long. Germline loops: CDR1 SGDLS, CDR2 YYNGEE. Trimming cost V 0 bases and J 8 bases; bases outside gene matches: 4. Unique molecular identifiers were included in an RNA-based 3' RACE TCR library. TCRdb ran MiXCR on the 3' RACE reads and lists one entry per CDR3 protein. The profile shows about 89,000 distinct CDR3 sequences, around 6.9% of them singletons. The starting material was CD45RA+ CD4+ T cells from PBMCs, pooled from several time points, obtained from a donor given antiretroviral therapy, either interrupted or continuous. Subset noted: naive CD4+ CD45RA+ CD45RO- T cells. This receptor was obtained from a pool of human donors with HIV. This chain joins TRBV9 and TRBJ2-7; the match to TRBD2 covers 11 bases. CDR3 sequence reads: CASSVDSGGAKQYF. CDR3 in DNA: TGTGCCAGCAGCGTAGATAGCGGGGGGGCAAAGCAGTACTTC.